A selection of T cell receptor beta chains follows, all from one sample in a study of post-analysis software for immune sequencing data. TCRdb ran MiXCR on the PCR reads and lists one entry per CDR3 protein. The table has approximately 570,000 distinct CDR3 sequences, roughly 40% seen once. What was sequenced was blood. The receptors stem from a girl aged 5 to 17 with multiple sclerosis. CDR3s include the opening cysteine and the closing phenylalanine or tryptophan. D genes are given only for firm matches. Rows may omit the clone size; those that give it use once, few, many or a size class.

TRBD2,.,TRBJ2-1,TRBV7-2,TGTGCCAGCAGCCAGGGGTGGTCTAGCGGGAGAGGATCCTACAATGAGCAGTTCTTC,CASSQGWSSGRGSYNEQFF
TRBD1,.,TRBJ1-2,TRBV12-3/TRBV12-4,TGTGCCAGCACCCAGGGGGGTACCTATGGCTACACCTTC,CASTQGGTYGYTF
TRBD1,.,TRBJ1-1,TRBV29-1,TGCAGCGTTGCTGGCAGGGGGGACACTGAAGCTTTCTTT,CSVAGRGDTEAFF
TRBD1,few,TRBJ1-2,TRBV2,TGTGCCAGCGTGAATCACTGGACAGGCCTCTATGGCTACACCTTC,CASVNHWTGLYGYTF
TRBD2,few,TRBJ2-7,TRBV7-2,TGTGCCAGCAGCTCCCCCAAGCGGGGAAACTACGAGCAGTACTTC,CASSSPKRGNYEQYF
TRBD1,once,TRBJ2-5,TRBV5-1,TGCGCCAGCAGCTTGGTTACCGGGACAGGGGTGCGGGAGACCCAGTACTTC,CASSLVTGTGVRETQYF
.,few,TRBJ2-3,TRBV4-1,TGCGCCAGCAGCCAACCCTCCACAGATACGCAGTATTTT,CASSQPSTDTQYF
.,.,TRBJ2-3,TRBV29-1,TGCAGCGTTGGCGTATTCGGAGATACGCAGTATTTT,CSVGVFGDTQYF
.,few,TRBJ2-1,TRBV7-2,TGTGCCAGCAGCTTACGCCTAAACTACAATGAGCAGTTCTTC,CASSLRLNYNEQFF
TRBD1,few,TRBJ2-3,TRBV12-3/TRBV12-4,TGTGCCGGAAACCGACAGGGCATCACAGATACGCAGTATTTT,CAGNRQGITDTQYF
.,.,TRBJ2-7,TRBV7-2,TGTGCCAGCAGCTTCGTAGGGGTGGGCTCCTACGAGCAGTACTTC,CASSFVGVGSYEQYF
TRBD1,.,TRBJ2-7,TRBV5-1,TGCGCCAGCAGCTTGCCGCTGGGTGGACAGGGCGAGAACGAGCAGTACTTC,CASSLPLGGQGENEQYF
.,.,TRBJ2-5,TRBV7-9,TGTGCCAGCAGCTCACCCCAGGGTCAGGAGACCCAGTACTTC,CASSSPQGQETQYF
.,.,TRBJ1-1,TRBV12-3/TRBV12-4,TGTGCCAGCAGCCAGGGCTTCGAAGCTTTCTTT,CASSQGFEAFF
.,.,TRBJ2-7,TRBV2,TGTGCCAGCAGCGCTTTAGTTGGGGAAGCGGCCTACGAGCAGTACTTC,CASSALVGEAAYEQYF
.,.,TRBJ1-4,TRBV11-2,TGTGCCAGCAGCTCGCGGGCCCGGGGGAATGAAAAACTGTTTTTT,CASSSRARGNEKLFF
TRBD2,.,TRBJ2-3,TRBV3-1,TGTGCCAGCAGCCAAGAAAGCGGGGCACCGAACAATGAGCAGTATTTT,CASSQESGAPNNEQYF
TRBD1,.,TRBJ2-5,TRBV7-3,TGTGCCAGCAGCTCTCGGACAGGGATGAGAGAGACCCAGTACTTC,CASSSRTGMRETQYF
.,few,TRBJ2-7,TRBV6-6,TGTGCCAGCAGTAGAGGGGGGCTGGGGCTCCACGAGCAGTACTTC,CASSRGGLGLHEQYF
TRBD1,.,TRBJ1-1,TRBV6-4,TGTGCCAGCAGAATAGACCAGGGGGCTGAAGCTTTCTTT,CASRIDQGAEAFF
.,few,TRBJ2-7,TRBV12-3/TRBV12-4,TGTGCCAGCAGTGATCAGGGAGTCGAGCAGTACTTC,CASSDQGVEQYF
.,.,TRBJ1-1,TRBV6-6,TGTGCCAGCACCGTCAAGGGGGTCACTGAAGCTTTCTTT,CASTVKGVTEAFF
.,few,TRBJ2-1,TRBV13,TGTGCCAGCAGCCCAGACAGGAGGAATGAGCAGTTCTTC,CASSPDRRNEQFF
TRBD2,.,TRBJ2-5,TRBV7-2,TGTGCCAGCAGCTTAGAGGTCGGCGGGGGGGCGGAGACCCAGTACTTC,CASSLEVGGGAETQYF
TRBD2,few,TRBJ2-7,TRBV12-3/TRBV12-4,TGTGCCAGCAGTCTCCTAGCGGGAGGGCCGAATCCCCCCTACGAGCAGTACTTC,CASSLLAGGPNPPYEQYF
.,.,TRBJ2-1,TRBV5-4,TGTGCCAGCAGCCCCGCCGTCTCCCGGGGGTGGTTCTTC,CASSPAVSRGWFF
.,.,TRBJ1-5,TRBV5-1,TGCGCCAGCAGCTTGCACGACGGCTTCAATCAGCCCCAGCATTTT,CASSLHDGFNQPQHF
.,.,TRBJ1-4,TRBV3-1,TGTGCCAGCAGAGAATCAGGGAGAACAGCTGGAAAACTGTTTTTT,CASRESGRTAGKLFF
.,.,TRBJ1-2,TRBV6-4,TGTGCCAGCAGTGACTCAGGGAAAGATCACTATGGCTACACCTTC,CASSDSGKDHYGYTF
.,few,TRBJ1-5,TRBV28,TGTGCCAGCAGTTCGTACGGGACACGGGATAGCAATCAGCCCCAGCATTTT,CASSSYGTRDSNQPQHF
TRBD2,.,TRBJ2-5,TRBV6-6,TGTGCCAGCAGCCCGGGACTAGCTCAAGAGACCCAGTACTTC,CASSPGLAQETQYF
.,.,TRBJ2-5,TRBV5-1,TGCGCCAGCAGCTCTCGACAGTTAGGAGAGACCCAGTACTTC,CASSSRQLGETQYF
TRBD1,few,TRBJ1-2,TRBV27,TGTGCCAGCGGCAAACAGGGGGCCAATGGCTACACCTTC,CASGKQGANGYTF
TRBD2,.,TRBJ2-1,TRBV6-6,TGTGCCAGCAACCTAGCGGGAGGGAAGTACAATGAGCAGTTCTTC,CASNLAGGKYNEQFF
TRBD2,.,TRBJ2-1,TRBV20-1,TGCAGTGCTAGAGATGTCCGGAGCGGGAGGGCCGCTGCCTACAATGAGCAGTTCTTC,CSARDVRSGRAAAYNEQFF
.,.,TRBJ2-3,TRBV5-1,TGCGCCAGCAGCTCCATTGAGGATCGGTCCGCAGATACGCAGTATTTT,CASSSIEDRSADTQYF
TRBD2,.,TRBJ2-3,TRBV7-8,TGTGCCAGCAGCTTAGCGGGCGGGGGGCACACAGATACGCAGTATTTT,CASSLAGGGHTDTQYF
.,.,TRBJ2-7,TRBV4-1,TGCGCCAGCAGCCATCCCCGTATGCAGGGCCGAACCTACGAGCAGTACTTC,CASSHPRMQGRTYEQYF
.,.,TRBJ2-1,TRBV5-1,TGCGCCAGCAGCTGGGGGGTCCGAGCGGAGAGGAGCAATGAGCAGTTCTTC,CASSWGVRAERSNEQFF
.,few,TRBJ2-7,TRBV7-8,TGTGCCAGCAGCTTTAATGTGGGTCGGTACGAGCAGTACTTC,CASSFNVGRYEQYF
TRBD1,.,TRBJ1-2,TRBV29-1,TGCAGCGTTGCGTTATACAGGGGCTATGGCTACACCTTC,CSVALYRGYGYTF
.,.,TRBJ2-7,TRBV7-2,TGTGCCAGCAGCGCCCGAGGGGGAGGATTCCCCCCCGAGCAGTACTTC,CASSARGGGFPPEQYF
TRBD2,few,TRBJ2-4,TRBV12-3/TRBV12-4,TGTGCCAGCAGTTTCCCGGGAGGCAAAAACATTCAGTACTTC,CASSFPGGKNIQYF
.,few,TRBJ2-7,TRBV7-9,TGTGCCAGCAGCTTGAGCGCACAGAGCTCCTACGAGCAGTACTTC,CASSLSAQSSYEQYF
.,few,TRBJ2-7,TRBV5-1,TGCGCCAGCAGCTTGGAGCCAGCCCCCACCTACGAGCAGTACTTC,CASSLEPAPTYEQYF
.,.,TRBJ2-1,TRBV5-1,TGCGCCAGCAGCCCCGGGACCTTATACTCCTACAATGAGCAGTTCTTC,CASSPGTLYSYNEQFF
TRBD1,few,TRBJ1-5,TRBV29-1,TGCAGCCCCTGGACAGGGGGTAGGGGACAGCCCCAGCATTTT,CSPWTGGRGQPQHF
.,.,TRBJ2-7,TRBV28,TGTGCCAGCAGTTTCGGTAGCCGGGACGAGCAGTACTTC,CASSFGSRDEQYF
.,few,TRBJ2-3,TRBV29-1,TGCAGCGTTTCAGATGCGGGAAGAGGTACGCAGTATTTT,CSVSDAGRGTQYF
.,few,TRBJ2-5,TRBV12-3/TRBV12-4,TGTGCCAGCAGTCCAGGGGTGACTCAAGAGACCCAGTACTTC,CASSPGVTQETQYF
.,.,TRBJ1-1,TRBV12-3/TRBV12-4,TGTGCCAGCAGTTTTGGTCTCCACGACAGAAGAGAAGCTTTCTTT,CASSFGLHDRREAFF
.,.,TRBJ2-5,TRBV20-1,TGCAGTGCTAGAGTAGGCCTAGCGGAGACCCAGTACTTC,CSARVGLAETQYF
TRBD2,.,TRBJ2-7,TRBV6-2/TRBV6-3,TGTGCCAGCAGTTACTCTACGCTAGCGGGGGATTACGAGCAGTACTTC,CASSYSTLAGDYEQYF
.,.,TRBJ2-1,TRBV2,TGTGCCAGCAGTACCAATTTGCTCGCCGATGAGCAGTTCTTC,CASSTNLLADEQFF